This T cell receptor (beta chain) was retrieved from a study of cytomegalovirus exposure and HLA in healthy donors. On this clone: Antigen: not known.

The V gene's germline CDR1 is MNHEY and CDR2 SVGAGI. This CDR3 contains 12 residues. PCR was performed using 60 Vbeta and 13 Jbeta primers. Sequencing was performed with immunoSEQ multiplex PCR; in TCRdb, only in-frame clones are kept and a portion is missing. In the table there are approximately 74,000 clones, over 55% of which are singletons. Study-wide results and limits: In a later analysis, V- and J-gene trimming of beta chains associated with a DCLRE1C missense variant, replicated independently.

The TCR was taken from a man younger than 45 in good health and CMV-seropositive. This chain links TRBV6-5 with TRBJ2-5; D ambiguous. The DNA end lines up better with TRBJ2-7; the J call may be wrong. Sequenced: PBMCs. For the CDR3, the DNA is TGTGCCAGCAGGACAATATCCTACGAGCAGTACTTC. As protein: CASRTISYEQYF.